Following are 9 T cell receptor beta chains from one sample sequenced in a study of shared clonotypes between healthy human individuals. TCRdb keeps only in-frame clones here, not all; method: immunoSEQ multiplex PCR. The sample has about 1 million clones, around 76% seen once. What was sequenced was memory CD4+ T cells sorted from blood. This sample's subset: CD45RA-negative fraction. The receptors were sampled from a man aged 18 to 29 in good health.

The gene calls are TRBV5-1 and TRBJ2-1; TRBD1 matches at 9 bases. The CDR3 sequence is 13 residues long. V shed 4 bases and J 15 bases; nucleotides not matched to a gene: 11. Germline-derived CDR1 and CDR2 are SGHRS and YFSETQ. CDR3 nucleotides: TGCGCCAGCAGCCCAAAACAGGGGGCCGTGGCGTTCTTC. Protein sequence: CASSPKQGAVAFF.

The rearrangement links TRBV18 to TRBJ1-3, with a possible D match to TRBD1 (5 bases). V gave up 2 bases and J gave up 0 bases, with 11 bases separating them. Germline V lookup: CDR1 KGHSH, CDR2 LQKENI. The CDR3 runs to 16 residues. The CDR3 loop reads CASSPTGYDSGNTIYF. The CDR3 region has the DNA TGTGCCAGCTCACCAACAGGTTACGACTCTGGAAACACCATATATTTT.

The chain is built from TRBV5-5 and TRBJ2-2; D not certain. From germline, CDR1 is SGHKS and CDR2 YYEKEE (reference sequence). The V end was cut by 0 bases, the J end by 1 base, with 7 bases between. CDR3 length equals 15 residues. The CDR3 sequence: CASSLDPQNTGELFF. DNA for the CDR3: TGTGCCAGCAGCTTGGACCCTCAGAACACCGGGGAGCTGTTTTTT.

This CDR3 is CASSPGLLGLPYEQYF. The DNA of the CDR3 is TGTGCCAGCAGCCCAGGTCTTTTGGGACTTCCCTACGAGCAGTACTTC. The chain employs TRBV11-2 and TRBJ2-7; the D gene is possibly TRBD2 (6 bases). The CDR3 runs 16 residues. V dropped 5 bases and J dropped 2 bases, with 19 bases sitting between them. Germline CDR1 is SGHAT and CDR2 is FQNNGV.

The chain couples TRBV30 to TRBJ2-3, with a tentative D call TRBD1 (5 bases). This CDR3 is 12 amino acids long. The V end was cut by 5 bases, the J end by 6 bases, with 12 bases between. The germline gives CDR1 GTSNPN, CDR2 SVGIG (reference sequence). CDR3 residues: CAWGVAGDTQYF. CDR3 bases: TGTGCCTGGGGGGTAGCAGGGGATACGCAGTATTTT.

The chain links TRBV2 to TRBJ2-2, with 8 bases lining up with TRBD2. Germline loops: CDR1 SNHLY, CDR2 FYNNEI. V lost 1 base, J lost 5 bases, and 6 bases stayed unmatched. This CDR3 contains 16 residues. In DNA form, the CDR3 reads TGTGCCAGCAGTGAAGTTCAGCGGGGGCCGACCGGGGAGCTGTTTTTT. Translated, it gives CASSEVQRGPTGELFF.

This clone has just a few counts. This rearrangement joins TRBV5-6 to TRBJ2-5, with 10 bases identical to TRBD2. The germline gives CDR1 SGHDT, CDR2 YYEEEE. V gave up 3 bases and J gave up 5 bases; unmatched junction bases: 4. The CDR3 contains 14 residues. This CDR3 reads CASSSPTSGETQYF. The CDR3 region has the DNA TGTGCCAGCAGCTCGCCGACTAGCGGGGAGACCCAGTACTTC.

This clone was detected only a few times. The chain recombines TRBV30 with TRBJ1-1; TRBD1 agrees at 7 bases. The ends lost 5 bases at V and 5 bases at J; junction bases unmatched: 5. Germline CDR1 is GTSNPN and CDR2 is SVGIG (reference sequence). There are 12 residues in the CDR3. The CDR3 protein is CAWDTGETEAFF. CDR3 DNA: TGTGCCTGGGATACAGGGGAAACTGAAGCTTTCTTT.

As concerns this clone: Its ends do not fully match the called genes, so a read error is possible. The V and J genes are TRBV18 and TRBJ2-5; TRBD2 aligns across 7 bases. This CDR3 comprises 19 residues. The germline CDR1 and CDR2 sequences are KGHSH and LQKENI. The CDR3 here is CASSPGTIIPLSSRESQYF. Written as DNA, the CDR3 is TGTGCCAGCTCACCCGGGACTATTATCCCCCTGTCATCAAGAGAGTCCCAGTACTTC.